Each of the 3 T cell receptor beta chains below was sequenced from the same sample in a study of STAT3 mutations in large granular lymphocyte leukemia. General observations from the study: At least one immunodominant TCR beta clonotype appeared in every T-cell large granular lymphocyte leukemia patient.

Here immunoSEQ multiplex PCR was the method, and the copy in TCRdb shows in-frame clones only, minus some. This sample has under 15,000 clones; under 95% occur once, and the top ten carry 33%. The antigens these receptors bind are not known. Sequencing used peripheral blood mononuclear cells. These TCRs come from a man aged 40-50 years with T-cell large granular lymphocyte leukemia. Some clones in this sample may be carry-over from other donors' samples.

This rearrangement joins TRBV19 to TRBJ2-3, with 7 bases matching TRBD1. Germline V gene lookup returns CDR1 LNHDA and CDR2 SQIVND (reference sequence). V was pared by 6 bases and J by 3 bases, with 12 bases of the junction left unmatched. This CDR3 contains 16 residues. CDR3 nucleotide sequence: TGTGCCAGTAGCCCCTTGGGGACAGATGGTACAGATACGCAGTATTTT. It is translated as CASSPLGTDGTDTQYF.

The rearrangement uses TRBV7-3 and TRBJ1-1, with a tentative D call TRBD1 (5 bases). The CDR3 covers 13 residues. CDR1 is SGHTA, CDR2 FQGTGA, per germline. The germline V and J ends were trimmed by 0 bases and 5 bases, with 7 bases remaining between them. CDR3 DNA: TGTGCCAGCAGCTTAACGGGGCAGACTGAAGCTTTCTTT. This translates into CASSLTGQTEAFF.

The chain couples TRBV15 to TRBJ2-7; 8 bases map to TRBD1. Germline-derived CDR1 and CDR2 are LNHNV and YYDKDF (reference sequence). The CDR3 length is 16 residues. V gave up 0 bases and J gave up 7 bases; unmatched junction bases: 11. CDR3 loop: CATSREATGQVREQYF. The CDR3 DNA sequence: TGTGCCACCAGCAGAGAAGCTACGGGACAGGTGAGAGAGCAGTACTTC.